Shown below are 18 T cell receptor beta chains from a single sample sequenced in a study of shared clonotypes between healthy human individuals. The assay was immunoSEQ multiplex PCR, and TCRdb's table has in-frame clones only and misses some. The sample has millions of clones, just under 95% seen once. Naive CD8 cells, CD45RO-negative and positively selected for CCR7, excluded terminally differentiated effector memory CD45RA+ cells. Specimen: naive CD8+ T cells sorted from blood. The receptors were gathered from a man aged 18 to 30 in good health.

The chain has TRBV10-2 and TRBJ1-6; 7 bases map to TRBD1. Germline-derived CDR1 and CDR2 are WSHSY and SAAADI. This CDR3 is 19 amino acids long. Losses at the gene ends were 0 bases for V and 5 bases for J; bases not matched to a gene: 13. The CDR3 region is CASSESGQASAENNSPLHF. CDR3 DNA sequence: TGCGCCAGCAGTGAGTCCGGACAGGCCTCGGCAGAGAATAATTCACCCCTCCACTTT.

The chain has TRBV9 and TRBJ1-6; 8 bases agree with TRBD1. The CDR3 covers 17 residues. With V trimmed by 1 base and J by 4 bases, 7 bases remained unmatched. Germline loops: CDR1 SGDLS, CDR2 YYNGEE. The CDR3 coding sequence is TGTGCCAGCAGCGTATTAGACAGGGGCGGATATAATTCACCCCTCCACTTT. It translates to CASSVLDRGGYNSPLHF.

As regards this clone: The sample has other DNA sequences that encode this CDR3 too. V and J are TRBV27 and TRBJ2-5; D is uncertain. With 5 bases removed from V and 2 bases from J, the gap between germline ends came to 3 bases. The CDR3 spans 11 residues. Per the germline V gene, CDR1 is MNHEY and CDR2 is SMNVEV (reference sequence). CDR3 in amino acids: CASSLQETQYF. The CDR3 nucleotides read TGTGCCAGCAGTCTTCAAGAGACCCAGTACTTC.

There are a few counts of this clone. The chain combines TRBV30 with TRBJ1-3, with D uncertain. CDR1 and CDR2 from the germline V gene are GTSNPN and SVGIG (reference sequence). The CDR3 runs to 14 residues. The V and J ends lost 4 bases and 0 bases respectively, with 10 bases between them. The CDR3 region is CAWINGYSGNTIYF. CDR3 in DNA: TGTGCCTGGATAAATGGGTACTCTGGAAACACCATATATTTT.

The rearrangement uses TRBV11-2 and TRBJ2-1, with D hard to call. The V and J ends lost 7 bases and 2 bases respectively, with 15 bases between them. Germline CDR1 reads SGHAT; CDR2 reads FQNNGV. The CDR3 has 15 amino acids. The CDR3 DNA reads as TGTGCCAGCATCCCCTATGAAGGGCCCTACAATGAGCAGTTCTTC. Translated: CASIPYEGPYNEQFF.

The chain is built from TRBV4-1 and TRBJ2-1; 11 bases are shared with TRBD2. The germline V gene has CDR1 MGHRA and CDR2 YSYEKL. The CDR3 has 16 residues. V shed 4 bases and J 7 bases; nucleotides not matched to a gene: 9. This CDR3 is CASSLGVLAGVNEQFF. The CDR3 DNA reads as TGCGCCAGCAGCCTAGGGGTACTAGCGGGGGTGAATGAGCAGTTCTTC.

The chain links TRBV4-3 to TRBJ1-2; unclear D gene. The germline V gene has CDR1 LGHNA and CDR2 YSLEER. The CDR3 length is 12 residues. Trimming took off 0 bases at V and 8 bases at J, with 7 bases between the two ends. The CDR3 loop is CASSQDGWGYTF. CDR3 nucleotide sequence: TGCGCCAGCAGCCAAGACGGATGGGGCTACACCTTC.

J is TRBJ2-1 and V is TRBV7-9, with TRBD2 matching over 7 bases. The CDR3 runs to 16 residues. V lost 0 bases, J lost 2 bases, and 4 bases stayed unmatched. The germline gives CDR1 SEHNR, CDR2 FQNEAQ (reference sequence). CDR3 bases: TGTGCCAGCAGCTTAGCGTGGGACTACACCTACAATGAGCAGTTCTTC. This codes for CASSLAWDYTYNEQFF.

The chain has TRBV7-8 and TRBJ1-6; D perhaps matches TRBD1 (5 bases). This CDR3 comprises 14 residues. In germline, CDR1 is SGHVS, CDR2 FQNEAQ. Trimming left V 5 bases short and J 10 bases short, with 15 bases between. This CDR3 reads CASSPLGVDSPLHF. In DNA form, the CDR3 reads TGTGCCAGCAGCCCACTGGGGGTGGACTCACCCCTCCACTTT.

A note on this clone: The sample carries other DNA sequences with the same CDR3. As DNA, the CDR3 is TGTGCCAGCAGTTTTAGGGGCTACAATCAGCCCCAGCATTTT. Residues: CASSFRGYNQPQHF. This rearrangement joins TRBV28 to TRBJ1-5; tentative D call: TRBD1 (5 bases). This CDR3 is built from 14 residues. V was pared by 3 bases and J by 3 bases, with 9 bases between. Germline lookup yields CDR1 MDHEN and CDR2 SYDVKM.

The chain uses TRBV10-2 and TRBJ2-2; TRBD1 or TRBD2 may be the D gene (5 bases each). CDR1 is WSHSY, CDR2 SAAADI, per germline. V dropped 5 bases and J dropped 6 bases, with 13 bases sitting between them. The CDR3 runs 14 residues. The CDR3, as DNA: TGCGCCAGCAGTCGGGACCAGCGTCCCGGGGAGCTGTTTTTT. Amino acid sequence: CASSRDQRPGELFF.

V is TRBV6-5 and J is TRBJ1-6; the D gene is possibly TRBD1 (6 bases). V was pared by 2 bases and J by 14 bases, with 16 bases between. This CDR3 has 14 amino acids. Germline CDR1 MNHEY, CDR2 SVGAGI. The CDR3 reads CASSYGGGRSSLHF. The CDR3 DNA sequence: TGTGCCAGCAGTTACGGAGGGGGGAGGTCATCCCTCCACTTT.

The sample holds one count of this clone. The gene calls are TRBV5-4 and TRBJ1-2, with D maybe TRBD1 (5 bases). Trimming took off 4 bases at V and 0 bases at J, with 10 bases between the two ends. Germline loops: CDR1 SGHNT, CDR2 YYREEE (reference sequence). This CDR3 is 14 amino acids long. The CDR3 region has the DNA TGTGCCAGCAGCGGGAGGGGAGCTAACTATGGCTACACCTTC. It specifies CASSGRGANYGYTF.

The rearrangement joins TRBV5-5 to TRBJ1-5; TRBD1 is a possible D gene (6 bases). The length of the CDR3 is 18 residues. V gave up 2 bases and J gave up 3 bases, with 21 bases separating them. From germline, CDR1 is SGHKS and CDR2 YYEKEE (reference sequence). The CDR3 reads CASSLGGTGRSNNQPQHF. CDR3 in DNA: TGTGCCAGCAGCTTAGGGGGAACAGGGAGATCGAACAATCAGCCCCAGCATTTT.

The chain links TRBV28 to TRBJ1-1; 8 bases fit TRBD1. The germline gives CDR1 MDHEN, CDR2 SYDVKM. The CDR3 has 16 residues. V lost 6 bases and J lost 3; bases outside the gene matches: 12. The CDR3 DNA follows: TGTGCCAGCAGGCCGACAGGGGAGTGGTGGGACACTGAAGCTTTCTTT. Residues: CASRPTGEWWDTEAFF.

The genes are TRBV10-3 and TRBJ1-4; tentative D call: TRBD1 (5 bases). The CDR3 totals 15 residues. Germline V gene lookup returns CDR1 ENHRY and CDR2 SYGVKD. Trimming cost V 0 bases and J 8 bases, with 13 bases left between them. CDR3 sequence: CAISESGRGGEKLFF. For the CDR3, the DNA is TGTGCCATCAGTGAGTCGGGGAGGGGTGGCGAAAAACTGTTTTTT.

The chain combines TRBV15 with TRBJ2-7; 12 bases align to TRBD1. V lost 1 base to trimming and J lost 6 bases; unmatched junction nucleotides: 7. This CDR3 region has 16 residues. Germline V gives CDR1 LNHNV, CDR2 YYDKDF (reference sequence). In nucleotides, the CDR3 is TGTGCCACCAGCAGAGGCATCGGGACAGGGGGCTTCGAGCAGTACTTC. This sequence encodes CATSRGIGTGGFEQYF.

This rearrangement joins TRBV7-9 to TRBJ2-5; possibly TRBD1 for D (6 bases). V was clipped by 6 bases and J by 6 bases, with 14 bases between them. Germline V lookup: CDR1 SEHNR, CDR2 FQNEAQ (reference sequence). The CDR3 is 13 residues long. CDR3 protein: CASSYPGHKTQYF. CDR3 DNA sequence: TGTGCCAGCAGTTACCCGGGACATAAGACCCAGTACTTC. Complete variable domain (other parts from reference TRBV7-9 and TRBJ2-5): DTGVSQNPRHKITKRGQNVTFRCDPISEHNRLYWYRQTLGQGPEFLTYFQNEAQLEKSRLLSDRFSAERPKGSFSTLEIQRTEQGDSAMYLCASSYPGHKTQYFGPGTRLLVL.